These 19 T cell receptor beta chains were all obtained from the same sample, sequenced in a study of cytomegalovirus exposure and HLA in healthy donors. With 60 Vbeta and 13 Jbeta primers, the PCR was carried out. Only in-frame clones appear in the TCRdb table, and some are missing; sequencing was by immunoSEQ multiplex PCR. The sample includes roughly 120,000 clones, roughly 70% seen only once; the top ten take about 2.1%. The sample taken for sequencing was PBMCs. Receptors originate from a woman between 40 and 55 years old in good health and CMV-seropositive.

This chain joins TRBV5-1 and TRBJ1-3; a possible D gene is TRBD1 (6 bases). CDR3 length: 15 residues. V was cut by 3 bases and J by 1 base, with 11 bases left in between. The germline V gene has CDR1 SGHRS and CDR2 YFSETQ. The CDR3, as DNA: TGCGCCAGCAGCTCCAATACAGGGTCTGGAAACACCATATATTTT. Translation: CASSSNTGSGNTIYF.

The V and J genes are TRBV6-1 and TRBJ1-5; 7 bases are a match to TRBD1. V was clipped by 2 bases and J by 4 bases; unmatched bases: 5. Germline-derived CDR1 and CDR2 are MNHNS and SASEGT. The CDR3 is made up of 15 amino acids. The CDR3 protein is CASSEPDRRNQPQHF. The DNA for the CDR3 is TGTGCCAGCAGTGAACCGGACAGGAGAAATCAGCCCCAGCATTTT.

V usage is TRBV5-4 and J usage is TRBJ1-1; D is undetermined. The CDR3 runs 15 residues. V lost 3 bases and J 1 base, leaving 13 bases between the germline ends. CDR1 SGHNT and CDR2 YYREEE come from the germline V gene (reference sequence). CDR3 DNA: TGTGCCAGCAGCTACTCCCTACAGAAGAACACTGAAGCTTTCTTT. Encoded protein: CASSYSLQKNTEAFF.

Comment on this clone: The junction does not match germline at one end; this may be a read error. The chain is built from TRBV7-2 and TRBJ1-1; D not certain. Per the germline V gene, CDR1 is SGHTA and CDR2 is FQGNSA. The CDR3 covers 14 residues. This chain's CDR3 is CASTLGGTNTEAFF. The CDR3 DNA sequence: TGTGCCAGCACCTTAGGAGGTACCAACACTGAAGCTTTCTTT.

Notes on this clone: Germline is not matched at one junction end, which may reflect a read error. The V gene is TRBV7-9, the J gene TRBJ1-2, with D perhaps TRBD1 (5 bases). This CDR3 is built from 14 residues. Germline CDR1 and CDR2: SEHNR and FQNEAQ (reference sequence). The CDR3 region has the DNA TGTTCCAGCAGTTTCTCCGGGGGGAACTATGGCTACACCTTC. Translating gives CSSSFSGGNYGYTF.

CDR3 sequence (DNA): TGTGCCTGGACCACGGACAGTTTAAACACCATATATTTT. This encodes CAWTTDSLNTIYF. The chain has TRBV30 and TRBJ1-3, with D possibly being TRBD1 (6 bases). V was pared by 4 bases and J by 6 bases, with 13 bases between. Germline assignment: CDR1 GTSNPN and CDR2 SVGIG (reference sequence). This CDR3 is built from 13 residues.

This chain links TRBV28 with TRBJ2-2, with 8 bases matching TRBD1. CDR3 length equals 14 residues. CDR1 and CDR2 (germline): MDHEN, SYDVKM. J gave up 8 bases and V 11 bases, and 13 bases lay outside the gene matches. The CDR3 DNA follows: TGTGCCGGGAGGAGGACAGGGATAACAGGGGAGCTGTTTTTT. Translation gives CAGRRTGITGELFF.

The chain links TRBV28 to TRBJ2-2; D gene ambiguous. Germline V CDR1 and CDR2: MDHEN, SYDVKM. Trimming left V 3 bases short and J 0 bases short, with 11 bases between. CDR3 length: 16 residues. CDR3 protein: CASSFFGSTNTGELFF. The CDR3, as DNA: TGTGCCAGCAGTTTTTTTGGCTCAACGAACACCGGGGAGCTGTTTTTT.

Concerning this clone itself: Additional DNA sequences in this sample encode the identical CDR3. CDR3 amino acids: CASSLRQGTDTQYF. The CDR3 region has the DNA TGTGCCAGCAGCTTAAGACAGGGAACAGATACGCAGTATTTT. The genes are TRBV7-9 and TRBJ2-3, with 7 bases that match TRBD1. The CDR3 contains 14 residues. Germline loops: CDR1 SEHNR, CDR2 FQNEAQ (reference sequence). V shed 2 bases and J 3 bases; nucleotides not matched to a gene: 2.

This clone was recorded only once. The chain uses TRBV29-1 and TRBJ1-1, with D unclear. Germline CDR1 and CDR2: SQVTM and ANQGSEA. V was shortened by 7 bases and J by 1 base, with 7 bases between the two germline ends. CDR3 length: 11 residues. CDR3 nucleotides: TGCAGCGAACAGACGAACACTGAAGCTTTCTTT. As protein: CSEQTNTEAFF. Filled out from reference TRBV29-1 and TRBJ1-1, the complete variable domain reads SAVISQKPSRDICQRGTSLTIQCQVDSQVTMMFWYRQQPGQSLTLIATANQGSEATYESGFVIDKFPISRPNLTFSTLTVSNMSPEDSSIYLCSEQTNTEAFFGQGTRLTVV.

J is TRBJ2-5 and V is TRBV4-3; 9 bases match TRBD1. Germline V gene data show CDR1 as LGHNA and CDR2 as YSLEER. V lost 1 base to trimming and J lost 0 bases; unmatched junction nucleotides: 0. This CDR3 is 15 amino acids long. This chain's CDR3 is CASSQGDRDQETQYF. For the CDR3, the DNA is TGCGCCAGCAGCCAAGGGGACAGGGACCAAGAGACCCAGTACTTC.

The chain links TRBV28 to TRBJ1-4, with D unresolved. The CDR3 covers 15 residues. Germline V lookup: CDR1 MDHEN, CDR2 SYDVKM. V lost 4 bases and J lost 4, with 13 bases in between. CDR3 sequence (DNA): TGTGCCAGCAGTTCGCACTCAGGTTTTAATGAAAAACTGTTTTTT. Translating it yields CASSSHSGFNEKLFF.

This clone was observed a handful of times. The gene calls are TRBV10-3 and TRBJ2-7, with TRBD1 matching 8 bases. Per germline, CDR1 ENHRY and CDR2 SYGVKD. Germline trimming cut 3 bases from V and 0 bases from J; bases unmatched to any gene: 7. The CDR3 has 16 residues. The DNA of the CDR3 is TGTGCCATCAGTGATTACAGGGGGTACTCCTCCTACGAGCAGTACTTC. Amino acids: CAISDYRGYSSYEQYF.

This clone has more than one count but fewer than ten. The rearrangement uses TRBV30 and TRBJ1-3, with D perhaps matching TRBD1 (5 bases). In germline, CDR1 is GTSNPN, CDR2 SVGIG (reference sequence). V lost 8 bases and J 1 base, leaving 12 bases between the germline ends. There are 13 residues in the CDR3. This CDR3 is CAGASLSGNTIYF. In DNA, the CDR3 is TGTGCCGGGGCCTCCCTGTCTGGAAACACCATATATTTT. The full variable domain, completed using reference TRBV30 and TRBJ1-3, is SQTIHQWPATLVQPVGSPLSLECTVEGTSNPNLYWYRQAAGRGLQLLFYSVGIGQISSEVPQNLSASRPQDRQFILSSKKLLLSDSGFYLCAGASLSGNTIYFGEGSWLTVV.

This rearrangement joins TRBV15 to TRBJ1-1, with D tentatively TRBD1 (5 bases). CDR1 LNHNV and CDR2 YYDKDF come from the germline V gene (reference sequence). V lost 8 bases, J lost 2 bases, and 18 bases lay in between. The CDR3 sequence is 15 residues long. CDR3 bases: TGTGCCACCCAGGGCGGGGGGACCTCAAACACTGAAGCTTTCTTT. This encodes CATQGGGTSNTEAFF.

The J gene is TRBJ1-2, the V gene TRBV4-3, with D perhaps matching TRBD1 (5 bases). V lost 0 bases and J 2 bases, leaving 19 bases between the germline ends. Germline CDR1 reads LGHNA; CDR2 reads YSLEER. The CDR3 totals 18 residues. CDR3 in amino acids: CASSQDLFTAGKNYGYTF. DNA of the CDR3: TGCGCCAGCAGCCAAGATCTATTTACGGCAGGGAAAAACTATGGCTACACCTTC.

Only a few counts were recorded for this clone. The V and J genes are TRBV10-3 and TRBJ2-1; D is undetermined. The ends were cut back, 10 bases at V and 6 bases at J, with 10 bases in the middle. Germline assignment: CDR1 ENHRY and CDR2 SYGVKD. The CDR3 is made up of 11 amino acids. As DNA, the CDR3 is TGTGCCAGCAAACTCCCCAATGAGCAGTTCTTC. The encoded protein is CASKLPNEQFF.

This clone was observed once. This chain uses TRBV19 with TRBJ2-7, with 7 bases aligning to TRBD2. CDR3 size: 16 residues. The V gene end was trimmed by 5 bases and the J gene end by 0 bases; junction bases not matched to a gene: 10. The germline CDR1 and CDR2 sequences are LNHDA and SQIVND (reference sequence). CDR3 nucleotides: TGTGCCAGTAGTGCGGGGAGGGGATCGTACTCCTACGAGCAGTACTTC. Translation: CASSAGRGSYSYEQYF.

V usage is TRBV25-1 and J usage is TRBJ2-2; 8 bases are shared with TRBD1. The CDR3 is 14 residues long. Germline CDR1 MGHDK, CDR2 SYGVNS. V dropped 4 bases and J dropped 5; count of bases not matched to a gene: 3. The CDR3 DNA follows: TGTGCCAGCAGTGCGCGGACAGGGACCGGGGAGCTGTTTTTT. Residues: CASSARTGTGELFF.